A selection of T cell receptor beta chains follows, all from one sample in a study of blood T cell repertoires in COVID-19. This table comes from immunoSEQ multiplex PCR, and its TCRdb copy is limited to in-frame clones, with some not included. The top ten clones hold 10% to 13% of a sample with 190,000 or so clones, 87% of them seen once. What was sequenced was PBMCs or T cells enriched from blood (not recorded which). The receptors derive from a man between 18 and 29 years old with acute COVID-19. Both conserved end residues are part of each CDR3. A D gene is named only where the DNA matches it firmly. Clone size is shown for a subset of rows, as once, few, many or a class of expanded clone.

CDR3 length	V gene	D gene	clone size	J gene	CDR3 DNA	CDR3 protein
17	TRBV4-1	-	-	TRBJ2-5	TGCGCCAGCAGCCAAGAAATGACGGGGAGTTACGAAGAGACCCAGTACTTC	CASSQEMTGSYEETQYF
15	TRBV28	-	-	TRBJ2-7	TGTGCCAGCAGTTTCTCGGGCAGGGGCCCTTTCGAGCAGTACTTC	CASSFSGRGPFEQYF
13	TRBV6-5	TRBD1	-	TRBJ2-7	TGTGCCAGCAGTTCGGGACAGGGGAACGAGCAGTACTTC	CASSSGQGNEQYF
13	TRBV12-5	TRBD1	-	TRBJ2-3	TGTGCTAGTGGTTCGACAGGGACAGATACGCAGTATTTT	CASGSTGTDTQYF
13	TRBV19	TRBD1	-	TRBJ1-1	TGTGCCAGCCAAGGGACAGCCAACACTGAAGCTTTCTTT	CASQGTANTEAFF
17	TRBV4-3	-	many	TRBJ2-2	TGCGCCAGCAGCCAAGCCGGGGATAGCGCTCCCACCGGGGAGCTGTTTTTT	CASSQAGDSAPTGELFF
14	TRBV7-9	TRBD2	few	TRBJ2-1	TGTGCCATGCGTAGCGGGAGCGTCTTCAATGAGCAGTTCTTC	CAMRSGSVFNEQFF
15	TRBV27	TRBD1	-	TRBJ1-6	TGTGCCAGCAGTTTTACGACAGGGGTAGGATCACCCCTCCACTTT	CASSFTTGVGSPLHF
14	TRBV6-2/TRBV6-3	-	-	TRBJ2-3	TGTGCCAGCAGTCACCCTAGCGGCACAGATACGCAGTATTTT	CASSHPSGTDTQYF
17	TRBV12-1	-	-	TRBJ1-4	TGTGCCAGCAGCTTTGCGATTGATTGGGACAATGCCGAAAAACTGTTTTTT	CASSFAIDWDNAEKLFF
14	TRBV10-3	-	-	TRBJ1-2	TGTGCCATCAGTGAGTCACGAGGGATGGAGGGCTACACCTTC	CAISESRGMEGYTF
14	TRBV4-3	-	-	TRBJ2-1	TGCGCCAGCAGCCAAGATTCTGGGAGAAATGAGCAGTTCTTC	CASSQDSGRNEQFF
13	TRBV2	-	-	TRBJ1-1	TGTGCCAGCAGGGAACAGGGTTCCACTGAAGCTTTCTTT	CASREQGSTEAFF
21	TRBV14	TRBD1	-	TRBJ2-3	TGTGCCAGCAGCCAAGATGACACCTATACGGGGGCAGGGGGCGAAACAGATACGCAGTATTTT	CASSQDDTYTGAGGETDTQYF
15	TRBV5-1	TRBD2	once	TRBJ2-7	TGCGCCAGCAGCTATAGCGGGAGGGACTCCTACGAGCAGTACTTC	CASSYSGRDSYEQYF
11	TRBV7-9	TRBD1	-	TRBJ2-7	TGTGCCAGCAGCTCAGGACAGGCCCCCAACTTC	CASSSGQAPNF
11	TRBV2	-	few	TRBJ2-5	TGTGCCAGCATGGTAGAAGAGACCCAGTACTTC	CASMVEETQYF
14	TRBV29-1	-	-	TRBJ1-2	TGCAGCGTTGAAGACAGGACAGCTAACTATGGCTACACCTTC	CSVEDRTANYGYTF
20	TRBV4-1	TRBD1	-	TRBJ1-5	TGCGCCAGCAGCCGCGATGTGTGGGGACAGGGTAAATATAGCAATCAGCCCCAGCATTTT	CASSRDVWGQGKYSNQPQHF
15	TRBV5-1	-	once	TRBJ1-1	TGCGCCAGCAGCTTGTCCAACACCCAGAACACTGAAGCTTTCTTT	CASSLSNTQNTEAFF
15	TRBV4-1	TRBD1	-	TRBJ2-7	TGCGCCAGCAGCCAAGATACGGGACAGTCCTACGAGCAGTACTTC	CASSQDTGQSYEQYF
18	TRBV7-9	TRBD1	-	TRBJ2-3	TGTGCCAGCAGCTTGTGGGGAAAAGTCGGGACAGGGTTAGATACGCAGTATTTT	CASSLWGKVGTGLDTQYF
14	TRBV18	TRBD1	-	TRBJ1-3	TGTGCCAGCTCACCGGACAGGGGCCCAAACACCATATATTTT	CASSPDRGPNTIYF
12	TRBV2	-	-	TRBJ1-5	TGTGCCAGCAGAAGAACAGGACAGCCCCAGCATTTT	CASRRTGQPQHF
14	TRBV7-2	-	-	TRBJ1-2	TGTGCCAGCAGCAGGGGCACCGCTAACTATGGCTACACCTTC	CASSRGTANYGYTF
16	TRBV2	TRBD2	-	TRBJ2-3	TGTGCCAGCAGTGGGACTAGCGGGAGTTCGTCAGATACGCAGTATTTT	CASSGTSGSSSDTQYF
16	TRBV14	TRBD1	-	TRBJ1-1	TGTGCCAGCAGCCATAACATAGGGACAGGGGCCACTGAAGCTTTCTTT	CASSHNIGTGATEAFF